The clone carrying this TCR beta chain came up a few times. A single record per CDR3 protein comes from TCRdb applying MiXCR to the 5' RACE reads. Among 60,000 to 70,000 distinct CDR3 sequences listed, around 15% were seen once. This record belongs to a study of T cells of healthy individuals. This sequence originates from a human donor in good health.

This CDR3 reads CSVGPWTANTGELFF. The DNA of the CDR3 is TGCAGCGTTGGCCCCTGGACTGCTAACACCGGGGAGCTGTTTTTT. V usage is TRBV29-1 and J usage is TRBJ2-2, with a weak D call TRBD2 (5 bases). Germline CDR1 SQVTM, CDR2 ANQGSEA. CDR3 length: 15 residues. V lost 4 bases and J 2 bases, leaving 14 bases between the germline ends.